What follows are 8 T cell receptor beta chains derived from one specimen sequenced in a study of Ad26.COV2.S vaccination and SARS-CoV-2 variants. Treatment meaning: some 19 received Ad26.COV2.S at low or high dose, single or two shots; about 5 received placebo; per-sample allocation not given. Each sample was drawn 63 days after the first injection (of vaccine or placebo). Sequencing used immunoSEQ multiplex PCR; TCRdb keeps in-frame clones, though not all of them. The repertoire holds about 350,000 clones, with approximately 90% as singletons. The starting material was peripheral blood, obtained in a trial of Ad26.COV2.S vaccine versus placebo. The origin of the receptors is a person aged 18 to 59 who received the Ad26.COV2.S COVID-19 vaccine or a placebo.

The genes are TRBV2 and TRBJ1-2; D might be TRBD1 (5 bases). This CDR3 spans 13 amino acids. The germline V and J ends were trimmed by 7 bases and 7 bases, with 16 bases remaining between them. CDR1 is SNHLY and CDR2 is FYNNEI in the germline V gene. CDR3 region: CASIDQRGPGYTF. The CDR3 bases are TGTGCCAGCATCGACCAACGGGGCCCTGGCTACACCTTC. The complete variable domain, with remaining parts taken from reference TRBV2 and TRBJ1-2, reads EPEVTQTPSHQVTQMGQEVILRCVPISNHLYFYWYRQILGQKVEFLVSFYNNEISEKSEIFDDQFSVERPDGSNFTLKIRSTKLEDSAMYFCASIDQRGPGYTFGSGTRLTVV.

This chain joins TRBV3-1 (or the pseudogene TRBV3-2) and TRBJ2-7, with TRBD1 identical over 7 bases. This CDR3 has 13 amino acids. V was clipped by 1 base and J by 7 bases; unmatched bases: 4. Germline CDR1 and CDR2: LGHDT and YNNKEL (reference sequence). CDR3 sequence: CASSQGRGREQYF. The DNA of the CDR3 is TGTGCCAGCAGCCAAGGAAGGGGGCGAGAGCAGTACTTC.

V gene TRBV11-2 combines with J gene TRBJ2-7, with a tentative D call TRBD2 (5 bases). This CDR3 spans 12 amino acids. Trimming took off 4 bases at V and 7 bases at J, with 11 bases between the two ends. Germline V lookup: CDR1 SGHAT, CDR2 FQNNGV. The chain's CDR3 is CASSSSRGEQYF. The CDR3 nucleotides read TGTGCCAGCAGCTCATCCCGGGGTGAGCAGTACTTC.

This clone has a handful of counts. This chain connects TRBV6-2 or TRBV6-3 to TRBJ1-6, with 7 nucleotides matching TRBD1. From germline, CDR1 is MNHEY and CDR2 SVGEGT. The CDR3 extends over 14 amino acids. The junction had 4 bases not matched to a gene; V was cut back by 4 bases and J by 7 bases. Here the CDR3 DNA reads TGTGCCAGCAGTTTACAGGGGAGGAATTCACCCCTCCACTTT. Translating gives CASSLQGRNSPLHF.

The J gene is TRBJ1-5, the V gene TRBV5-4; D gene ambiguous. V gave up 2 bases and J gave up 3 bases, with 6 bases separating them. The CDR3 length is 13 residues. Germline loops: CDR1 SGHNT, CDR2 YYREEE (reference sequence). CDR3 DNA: TGTGCCAGCAGCTTACACCCCAATCAGCCCCAGCATTTT. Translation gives CASSLHPNQPQHF.

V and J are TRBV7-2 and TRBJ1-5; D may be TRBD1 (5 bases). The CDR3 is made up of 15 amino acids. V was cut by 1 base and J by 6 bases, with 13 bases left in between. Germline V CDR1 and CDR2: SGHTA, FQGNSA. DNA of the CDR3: TGTGCCAGCAGCTTAGTAGGGGCAGGGAGTCAGCCCCAGCATTTT. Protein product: CASSLVGAGSQPQHF.

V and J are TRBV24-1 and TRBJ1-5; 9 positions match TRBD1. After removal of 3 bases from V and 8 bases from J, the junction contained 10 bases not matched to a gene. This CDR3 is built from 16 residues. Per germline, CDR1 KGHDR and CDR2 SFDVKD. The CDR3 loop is CATSDGGTGKKEPQHF. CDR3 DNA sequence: TGTGCCACCAGTGATGGCGGGACAGGGAAAAAAGAGCCCCAGCATTTT.

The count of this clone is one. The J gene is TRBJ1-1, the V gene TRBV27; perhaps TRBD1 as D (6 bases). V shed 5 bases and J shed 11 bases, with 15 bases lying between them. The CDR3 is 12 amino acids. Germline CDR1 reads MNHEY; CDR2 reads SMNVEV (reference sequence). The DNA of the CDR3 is TGTGCCAGCAGTCTCGGCTCAGGGGCCGCTTTCTTT. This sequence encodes CASSLGSGAAFF.